The 24 T cell receptor beta chains presented below share a single source sample, sequenced in a study of blood T cell repertoires in COVID-19. Generated by immunoSEQ multiplex PCR, the TCRdb table keeps only in-frame clones and is missing some. The sample yields around 330,000 clones, roughly 86% seen once. Sequenced: PBMCs or T cells enriched from blood (not recorded which). All receptors come from a woman under 30 who had recovered from COVID-19.

V gene TRBV28 combines with J gene TRBJ1-2; no firm D call. The germline CDR1 and CDR2 sequences are MDHEN and SYDVKM. Trimming stripped 8 bases from V and 0 bases from J, with 13 bases between. This CDR3 comprises 14 residues. The CDR3 is CASGSEGSNYGYTF. The CDR3 nucleotides are TGTGCCAGCGGTTCTGAGGGATCTAACTATGGCTACACCTTC.

CDR3 in amino acids: CASSLVGDVEETQYF. CDR3 coding DNA: TGTGCCAGCAGCTTAGTGGGAGATGTGGAAGAGACCCAGTACTTC. This chain connects TRBV5-6 to TRBJ2-5; D possibly corresponds to TRBD2 (5 bases). Trimming removed 2 bases at V and 3 bases at J, with 14 bases between. The CDR3 loop spans 15 amino acids. Germline values: CDR1 SGHDT, CDR2 YYEEEE.

The chain is built from TRBV5-1 and TRBJ2-3; the D gene is possibly TRBD2 (7 bases). Germline-derived CDR1 and CDR2 are SGHRS and YFSETQ. This CDR3 is 17 amino acids long. Between the trimmed V and J ends, which lost 4 bases and 0 bases, there was a span of 18 bases. Here the CDR3 reads CASSSGDGDKSTDTQYF. The CDR3 DNA is TGCGCCAGCAGCAGCGGGGACGGGGACAAGAGCACAGATACGCAGTATTTT.

The CDR3 DNA reads as TGCGCCAGCAACGAAGGACTAGCGGGAGGTGGCGATACGCAGTATTTT. This encodes CASNEGLAGGGDTQYF. The genes are TRBV5-1 and TRBJ2-3; 14 positions agree with TRBD2. V dropped 6 bases and J dropped 6; count of bases not matched to a gene: 9. Per the germline V gene, CDR1 is SGHRS and CDR2 is YFSETQ. The CDR3 has 16 residues.

This chain uses TRBV13 with TRBJ2-5; 9 positions agree with TRBD2. J gave up 1 base and V 0 bases, and 3 bases lay outside the gene matches. Germline V gives CDR1 PRHDT, CDR2 FYEKMQ (reference sequence). CDR3 length: 16 residues. The CDR3 coding sequence is TGTGCCAGCAGCTTAGGTCTAGCGGGGATCCAAGAGACCCAGTACTTC. Protein: CASSLGLAGIQETQYF.

This clone was seen ten or more times. Different DNA sequences within this sample yield the same CDR3. The chain uses TRBV7-3 and TRBJ1-1; maybe TRBD1 (5 bases). CDR1 and CDR2 from the germline V gene are SGHTA and FQGTGA. The V end was cut by 5 bases, the J end by 5 bases, with 15 bases between. This CDR3 contains 14 residues. CDR3 nucleotides: TGTGCCAGCAGCCTCTCTGGGGGAGGGACTGAAGCTTTCTTT. The encoded protein is CASSLSGGGTEAFF.

The sample holds a few counts of this clone. This chain uses TRBV30 with TRBJ1-4; D is undetermined. V shed 0 bases and J shed 4 bases, with 9 bases lying between them. This CDR3 has 14 residues. CDR1 GTSNPN and CDR2 SVGIG come from the germline V gene (reference sequence). The CDR3 region is CAWSVGSYNEKLFF. For the CDR3, the DNA is TGTGCCTGGAGTGTGGGCAGCTATAATGAAAAACTGTTTTTT. Based on the CDR3 plus reference TRBV30 and TRBJ1-4, the full variable domain is SQTIHQWPATLVQPVGSPLSLECTVEGTSNPNLYWYRQAAGRGLQLLFYSVGIGQISSEVPQNLSASRPQDRQFILSSKKLLLSDSGFYLCAWSVGSYNEKLFFGSGTQLSVL.

This clone was seen a few times. V gene TRBV7-9 combines with J gene TRBJ1-1, with a weak D call TRBD1 (5 bases). Germline CDR1 reads SEHNR; CDR2 reads FQNEAQ (reference sequence). This CDR3 comprises 15 residues. Deletions cut 4 bases from V and 8 bases from J, with 20 bases between. CDR3 nucleotides: TGTGCCAGCAGCTCAATCTTGGAGGGGTTCCCCGAAGCTTTCTTT. As protein: CASSSILEGFPEAFF.

DNA for the CDR3: TGTGCCAGCAGTCCTAGCGGGGGGATCCAAGAGACCCAGTACTTC. It is translated as CASSPSGGIQETQYF. The rearrangement uses TRBV28 and TRBJ2-5; 11 bases are a match to TRBD2. Trimming cost V 5 bases and J 1 base; bases outside gene matches: 3. The CDR3 covers 15 residues. Germline CDR1 MDHEN, CDR2 SYDVKM.

The V call is TRBV7-8, the J call TRBJ2-7, with no clear D. The germline V gene has CDR1 SGHVS and CDR2 FQNEAQ. Trimming removed 5 bases from V and 2 bases from J, with 4 bases in between. CDR3 length equals 11 residues. The CDR3 loop is CASSRAYEQYF. CDR3 DNA sequence: TGTGCCAGCAGCCGCGCCTACGAGCAGTACTTC.

The chain is built from TRBV6-5 and TRBJ1-1; D is undetermined. V was clipped by 6 bases and J by 1 base, with 12 bases between them. The CDR3 sequence is 14 residues long. Germline CDR1 and CDR2: MNHEY and SVGAGI. CDR3 protein: CASRLIGRNTEAFF. DNA for the CDR3: TGTGCCAGCAGGTTGATTGGGAGGAACACTGAAGCTTTCTTT.

V gene TRBV27 combines with J gene TRBJ1-1, with unresolved D. Germline values: CDR1 MNHEY, CDR2 SMNVEV (reference sequence). Trimming removed 2 bases at V and 1 base at J, with 11 bases between. CDR3 length: 15 amino acids. CDR3 sequence reads: CASSLAAGGNTEAFF. In DNA form, the CDR3 reads TGTGCCAGCAGTTTAGCAGCAGGAGGGAACACTGAAGCTTTCTTT.

CDR3 region: CASSQVHQGSNEQFF. The CDR3 DNA reads as TGTGCCAGCAGCCAAGTTCACCAGGGGAGTAATGAGCAGTTCTTC. The chain couples TRBV14 to TRBJ2-1; maybe TRBD1 (6 bases). The germline V and J ends were trimmed by 1 base and 7 bases, with 14 bases remaining between them. CDR1 SGHDN and CDR2 FVKESK come from the germline V gene. The CDR3 contains 15 residues.

The chain uses TRBV4-3 and TRBJ1-1, with a possible D match to TRBD1 (5 bases). CDR3 length: 16 residues. Per the germline V gene, CDR1 is LGHNA and CDR2 is YSLEER. The ends were cut back, 4 bases at V and 5 bases at J, with 20 bases in the middle. CDR3 DNA sequence: TGCGCCAGCAGCCTAGGGGCAGGGCGCCACGTAACTGAAGCTTTCTTT. Amino acid sequence: CASSLGAGRHVTEAFF.

The chain links TRBV12-3 or TRBV12-4 to TRBJ2-2; D unclear. The CDR3 is 12 amino acids. Trimming took off 3 bases at V and 7 bases at J, with 6 bases between the two ends. In nucleotides, the CDR3 is TGTGCCAGCAGTTTTAGCAGCGGGGAGCTGTTTTTT. It yields the protein CASSFSSGELFF.

The rearrangement joins TRBV14 to TRBJ2-1, with a tentative D call TRBD1 (5 bases). Germline V gene data show CDR1 as SGHDN and CDR2 as FVKESK. Between the trimmed V and J ends, which lost 2 bases and 3 bases, there was a span of 17 bases. CDR3 length: 17 amino acids. In nucleotides, the CDR3 is TGTGCCAGCAGCCAAAGGCGGACACTATATGTCTACAATGAGCAGTTCTTC. It yields the protein CASSQRRTLYVYNEQFF.

The chain joins TRBV5-8 to TRBJ2-3; 10 nucleotides agree with TRBD1. V trimming: 5 bases; J trimming: 5 bases; junction bases outside the gene matches: 8. In germline, CDR1 is SGHTS, CDR2 YDEGEE. The CDR3 length is 15 residues. The CDR3 DNA sequence: TGTGCCAGCAGTCGAGAGACAGGGGGCGAAGATACGCAGTATTTT. It translates to CASSRETGGEDTQYF.

This clone was counted once. The CDR3 loop is CASSLDGRIYEQYF. In DNA form, the CDR3 reads TGTGCCAGCAGCTTGGACGGGAGAATTTACGAGCAGTACTTC. V usage is TRBV5-5 and J usage is TRBJ2-7; a possible D gene is TRBD2 (6 bases). The CDR3 is made up of 14 amino acids. The V gene lost 0 bases and the J gene lost 4 bases, with 11 bases spanning the gap. The germline V gene has CDR1 SGHKS and CDR2 YYEKEE (reference sequence).

The chain recombines TRBV7-3 with TRBJ2-7; 9 bases agree with TRBD1. Germline V lookup: CDR1 SGHTA, CDR2 FQGTGA. The CDR3 loop spans 15 amino acids. The V segment lost 5 bases and the J segment 1 base; nucleotides outside the gene matches: 6. The CDR3 DNA reads TGTGCCAGCAGCCCCGGACAGGGGATATCCTACGAGCAGTACTTC. Its translation is CASSPGQGISYEQYF.

The gene calls are TRBV7-2 and TRBJ1-2, with D maybe TRBD1 (5 bases). The germline V and J ends were trimmed by 1 base and 4 bases, with 16 bases remaining between them. From germline, CDR1 is SGHTA and CDR2 FQGNSA. The CDR3 length is 16 residues. DNA for the CDR3: TGTGCCAGCAGCTTAGTGGGCCAGGGCGAATTCTATGGCTACACCTTC. Translation gives CASSLVGQGEFYGYTF.

The rearrangement links TRBV7-2 to TRBJ2-1, with TRBD1 as a possible D gene (5 bases). The CDR3 consists of 15 residues. V was pared by 1 base and J by 8 bases, with 15 bases between. The germline V gene encodes CDR1 SGHTA and CDR2 FQGNSA. CDR3 protein: CASSLGVTELDEQFF. The DNA for the CDR3 is TGTGCCAGCAGCTTAGGTGTGACAGAATTGGATGAGCAGTTCTTC.

There are a few counts of this clone. The CDR3 spells CASSFSGDNSPLHF. CDR3 DNA: TGTGCCAGCAGCTTTTCAGGGGACAATTCACCCCTCCACTTT. This sequence joins TRBV11-2 and TRBJ1-6; TRBD1 is a possible D gene (6 bases). Germline lookup yields CDR1 SGHAT and CDR2 FQNNGV. Trimming pared 3 bases from V and 7 bases from J, leaving 10 bases between. This CDR3 is built from 14 residues.

The CDR3 region has the DNA TGTGCCAGCACAGCGGGAGGACCCAATGAGCAGTTCTTC. It codes for CASTAGGPNEQFF. This chain connects TRBV25-1 to TRBJ2-1; 9 positions match TRBD2. The CDR3 is made up of 13 amino acids. V gave up 7 bases and J gave up 6 bases; unmatched junction bases: 4. Germline CDR1 MGHDK, CDR2 SYGVNS.

The chain is built from TRBV6-5 and TRBJ1-2; 7 bases fit TRBD1. The CDR3 runs 13 residues. Germline CDR1 is MNHEY and CDR2 is SVGAGI. The trim removed 9 bases at V and 7 bases at J, leaving 11 bases unmatched. The CDR3 bases are TGTGCCAGGTGTCTACAGGGGATTGGTGGCTACACCTTC. Its protein product is CARCLQGIGGYTF.